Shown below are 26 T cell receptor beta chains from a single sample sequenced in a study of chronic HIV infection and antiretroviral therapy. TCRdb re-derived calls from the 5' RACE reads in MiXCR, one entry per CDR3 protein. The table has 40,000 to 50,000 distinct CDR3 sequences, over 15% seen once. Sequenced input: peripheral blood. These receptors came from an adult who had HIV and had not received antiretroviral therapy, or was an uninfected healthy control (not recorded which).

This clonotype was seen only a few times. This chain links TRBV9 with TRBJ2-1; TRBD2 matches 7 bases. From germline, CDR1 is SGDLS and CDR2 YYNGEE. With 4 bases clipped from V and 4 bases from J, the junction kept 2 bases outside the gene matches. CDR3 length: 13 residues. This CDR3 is CASSREDYNEQFF. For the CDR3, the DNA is TGTGCCAGCAGCCGGGAGGATTACAATGAGCAGTTCTTC.

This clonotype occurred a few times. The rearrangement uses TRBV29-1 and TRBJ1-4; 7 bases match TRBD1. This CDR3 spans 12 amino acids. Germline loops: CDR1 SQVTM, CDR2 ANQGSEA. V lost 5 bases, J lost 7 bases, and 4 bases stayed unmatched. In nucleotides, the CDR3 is TGCAGCGTTCGGTACAGGGGTGAAAAACTGTTTTTT. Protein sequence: CSVRYRGEKLFF.

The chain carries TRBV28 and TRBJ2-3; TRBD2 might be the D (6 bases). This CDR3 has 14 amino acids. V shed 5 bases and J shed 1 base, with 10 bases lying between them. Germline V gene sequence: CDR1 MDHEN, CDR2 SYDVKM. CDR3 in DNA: TGTGCCAGCAGTGGATCGGGAGGCACAGATACGCAGTATTTT. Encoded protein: CASSGSGGTDTQYF. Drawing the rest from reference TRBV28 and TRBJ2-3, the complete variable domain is DVKVTQSSRYLVKRTGEKVFLECVQDMDHENMFWYRQDPGLGLRLIYFSYDVKMKEKGDIPEGYSVSREKKERFSLILESASTNQTSMYLCASSGSGGTDTQYFGPGTRLTVL.

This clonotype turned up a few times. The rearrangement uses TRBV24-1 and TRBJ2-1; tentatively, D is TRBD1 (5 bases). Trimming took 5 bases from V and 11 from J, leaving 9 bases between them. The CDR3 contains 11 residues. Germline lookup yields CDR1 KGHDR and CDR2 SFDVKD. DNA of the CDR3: TGTGCCACCAGTGTGGGGCAGAAGCAGTTCTTC. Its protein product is CATSVGQKQFF.

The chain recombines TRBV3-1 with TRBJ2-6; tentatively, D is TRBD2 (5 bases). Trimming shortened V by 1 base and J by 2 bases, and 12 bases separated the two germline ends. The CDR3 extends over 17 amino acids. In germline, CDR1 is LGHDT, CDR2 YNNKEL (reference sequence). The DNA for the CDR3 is TGTGCCAGCAGCCAAGTTTTAGGGAGTCCTGGGGCCAACGTCCTGACTTTC. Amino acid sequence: CASSQVLGSPGANVLTF.

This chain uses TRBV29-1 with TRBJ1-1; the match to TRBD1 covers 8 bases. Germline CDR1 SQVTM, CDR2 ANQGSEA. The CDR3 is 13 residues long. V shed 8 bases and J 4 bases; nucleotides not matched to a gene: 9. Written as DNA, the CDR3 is TGCAGCTTGGAGGACAGGGCGGGCACTGAAGCTTTCTTT. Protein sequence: CSLEDRAGTEAFF.

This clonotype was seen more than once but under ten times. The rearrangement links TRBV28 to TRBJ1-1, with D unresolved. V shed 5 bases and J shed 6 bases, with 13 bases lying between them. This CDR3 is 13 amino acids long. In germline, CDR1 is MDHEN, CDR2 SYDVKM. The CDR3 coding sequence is TGTGCCAGCAGTACAGCGCCTATACCTGAAGCTTTCTTT. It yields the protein CASSTAPIPEAFF.

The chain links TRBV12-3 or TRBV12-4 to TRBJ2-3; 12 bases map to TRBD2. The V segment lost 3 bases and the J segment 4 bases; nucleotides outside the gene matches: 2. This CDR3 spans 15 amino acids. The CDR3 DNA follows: TGTGCCAGCAGTTTGACTAGCGGGAGATCAGATACGCAGTATTTT. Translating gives CASSLTSGRSDTQYF.

This chain's CDR3 is CASSQVSGAREQFF. CDR3 sequence (DNA): TGTGCCAGCAGCCAAGTTTCCGGGGCCCGAGAGCAGTTCTTC. V is TRBV4-2 and J is TRBJ2-1, with D perhaps being TRBD1 or TRBD2 (5 bases each). The V and J ends lost 1 base and 10 bases respectively, with 14 bases between them. The CDR3 covers 14 residues. The germline V gene has CDR1 LGHNA and CDR2 YNFKEQ.

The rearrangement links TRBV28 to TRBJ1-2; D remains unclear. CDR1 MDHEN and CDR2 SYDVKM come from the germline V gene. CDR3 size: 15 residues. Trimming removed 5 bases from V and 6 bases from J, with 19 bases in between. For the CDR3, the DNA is TGTGCCAGCAGTCTCTTGTCGGCCAGAAATAATGGCTACACCTTC. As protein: CASSLLSARNNGYTF.

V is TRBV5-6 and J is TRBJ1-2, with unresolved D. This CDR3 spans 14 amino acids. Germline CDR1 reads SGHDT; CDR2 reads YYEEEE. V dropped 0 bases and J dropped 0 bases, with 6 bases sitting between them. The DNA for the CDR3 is TGTGCCAGCAGCTTGGACGGAGCTAACTATGGCTACACCTTC. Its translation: CASSLDGANYGYTF.

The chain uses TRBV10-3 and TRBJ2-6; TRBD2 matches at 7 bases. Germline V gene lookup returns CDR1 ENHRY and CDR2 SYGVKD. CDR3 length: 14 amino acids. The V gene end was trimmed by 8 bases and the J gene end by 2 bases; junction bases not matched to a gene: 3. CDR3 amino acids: CAIGRGTGANVLTF. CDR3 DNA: TGTGCCATCGGGAGGGGAACTGGGGCCAACGTCCTGACTTTC.

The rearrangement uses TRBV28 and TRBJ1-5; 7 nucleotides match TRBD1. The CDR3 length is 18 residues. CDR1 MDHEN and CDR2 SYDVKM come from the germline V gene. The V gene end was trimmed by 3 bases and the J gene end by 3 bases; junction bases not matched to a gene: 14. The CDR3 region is CASSFRSGQIKTNQPQHF. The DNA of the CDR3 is TGTGCCAGCAGTTTCCGATCGGGACAGATTAAGACCAATCAGCCCCAGCATTTT.

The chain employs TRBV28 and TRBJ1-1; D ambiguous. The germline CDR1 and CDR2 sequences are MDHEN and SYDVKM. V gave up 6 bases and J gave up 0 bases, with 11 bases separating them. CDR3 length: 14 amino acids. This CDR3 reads CASRMGTVNTEAFF. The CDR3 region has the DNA TGTGCCAGCAGAATGGGTACAGTGAACACTGAAGCTTTCTTT.

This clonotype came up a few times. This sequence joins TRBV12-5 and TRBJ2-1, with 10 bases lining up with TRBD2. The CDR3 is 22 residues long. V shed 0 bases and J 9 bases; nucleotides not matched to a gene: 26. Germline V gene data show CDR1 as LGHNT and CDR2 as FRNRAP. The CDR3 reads CASGLVPSGLAVTSGAQAEQFF. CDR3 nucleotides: TGTGCTAGTGGTTTGGTACCGTCAGGCCTGGCCGTAACTAGCGGGGCCCAGGCTGAGCAGTTCTTC.

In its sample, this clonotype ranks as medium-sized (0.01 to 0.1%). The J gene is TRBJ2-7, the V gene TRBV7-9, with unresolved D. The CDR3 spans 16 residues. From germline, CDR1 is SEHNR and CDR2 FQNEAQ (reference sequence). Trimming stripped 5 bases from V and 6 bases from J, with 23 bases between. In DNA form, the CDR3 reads TGTGCCAGCAGCCTAGGTGCTCTAGACCGGTCCCGCGAGCAGTACTTC. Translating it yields CASSLGALDRSREQYF.

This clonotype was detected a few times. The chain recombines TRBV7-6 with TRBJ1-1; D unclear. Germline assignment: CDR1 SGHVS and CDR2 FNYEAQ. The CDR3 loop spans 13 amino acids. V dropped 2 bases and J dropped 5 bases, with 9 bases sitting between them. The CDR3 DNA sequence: TGTGCCAGCAGCTTACACAGAGGTACTGAAGCTTTCTTT. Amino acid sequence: CASSLHRGTEAFF.

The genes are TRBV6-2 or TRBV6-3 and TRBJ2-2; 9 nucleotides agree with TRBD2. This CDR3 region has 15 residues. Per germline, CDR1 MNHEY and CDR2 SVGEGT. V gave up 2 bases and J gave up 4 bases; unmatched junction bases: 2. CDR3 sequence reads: CASSYTAGGTGELFF. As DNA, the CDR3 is TGTGCCAGCAGTTACACAGCGGGAGGCACCGGGGAGCTGTTTTTT.

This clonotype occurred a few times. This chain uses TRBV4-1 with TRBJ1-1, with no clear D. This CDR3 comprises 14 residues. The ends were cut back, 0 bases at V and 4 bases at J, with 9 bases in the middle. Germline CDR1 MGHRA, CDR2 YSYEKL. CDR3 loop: CASSQDPLPTEAFF. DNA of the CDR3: TGCGCCAGCAGCCAAGACCCCCTTCCCACTGAAGCTTTCTTT.

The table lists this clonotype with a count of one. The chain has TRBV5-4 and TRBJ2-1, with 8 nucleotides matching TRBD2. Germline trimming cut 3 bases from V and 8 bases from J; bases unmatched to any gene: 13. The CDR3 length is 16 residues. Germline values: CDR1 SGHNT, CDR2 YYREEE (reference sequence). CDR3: CASSWASAGGPDEQFF. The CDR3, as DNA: TGTGCCAGCAGCTGGGCCTCTGCGGGAGGACCTGATGAGCAGTTCTTC.

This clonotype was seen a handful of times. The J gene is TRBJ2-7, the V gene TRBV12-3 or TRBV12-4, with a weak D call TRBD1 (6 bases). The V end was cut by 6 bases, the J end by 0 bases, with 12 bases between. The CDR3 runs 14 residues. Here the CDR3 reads CASRPGHSSYEQYF. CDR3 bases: TGTGCCAGCAGGCCGGGACACTCCTCCTACGAGCAGTACTTC.

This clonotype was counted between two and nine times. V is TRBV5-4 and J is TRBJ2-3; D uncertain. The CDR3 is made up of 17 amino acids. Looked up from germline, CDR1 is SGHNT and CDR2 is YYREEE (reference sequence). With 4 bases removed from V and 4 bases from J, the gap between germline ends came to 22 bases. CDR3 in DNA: TGTGCCAGCAGCCCCCTCGCGGTGGTTAGCAAGGCAGATACGCAGTATTTT. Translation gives CASSPLAVVSKADTQYF.

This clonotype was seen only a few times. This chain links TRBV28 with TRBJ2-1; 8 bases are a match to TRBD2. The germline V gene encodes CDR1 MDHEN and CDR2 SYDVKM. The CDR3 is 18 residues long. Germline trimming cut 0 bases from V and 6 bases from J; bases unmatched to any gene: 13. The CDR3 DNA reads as TGTGCCAGCAGTTTATGGGGGCGGAGCGGGGGCCGACGCAATGAGCAGTTCTTC. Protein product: CASSLWGRSGGRRNEQFF.

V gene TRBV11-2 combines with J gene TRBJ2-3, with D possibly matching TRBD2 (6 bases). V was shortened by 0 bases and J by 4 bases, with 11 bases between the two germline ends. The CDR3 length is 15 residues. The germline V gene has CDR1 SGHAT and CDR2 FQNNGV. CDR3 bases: TGTGCCAGCAGCTTAGATTTGGGCGGGGCAGATACGCAGTATTTT. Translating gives CASSLDLGGADTQYF.

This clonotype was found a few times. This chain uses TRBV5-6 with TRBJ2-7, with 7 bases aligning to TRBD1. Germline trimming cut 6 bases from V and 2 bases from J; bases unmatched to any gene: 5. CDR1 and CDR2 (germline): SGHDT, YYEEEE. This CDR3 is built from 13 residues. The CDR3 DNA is TGTGCCAGCACCAGACAGGGCCCCTACGAGCAGTACTTC. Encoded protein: CASTRQGPYEQYF.

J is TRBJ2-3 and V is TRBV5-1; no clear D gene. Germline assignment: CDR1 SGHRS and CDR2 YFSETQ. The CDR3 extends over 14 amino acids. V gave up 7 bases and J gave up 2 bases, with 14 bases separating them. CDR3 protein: CASGPSIPTDTQYF. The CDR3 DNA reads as TGCGCCAGCGGACCAAGTATTCCCACAGATACGCAGTATTTT.